At least ten counts were recorded for the clone carrying this T cell receptor (beta chain). This sample was included in a study of neurological immune-mediated disorders. Via MiXCR, TCRdb re-called the 5' RACE reads, giving one row per CDR3 protein. This table has about 70,000 distinct CDR3 sequences, about 3% appearing once. The sequence derives from a woman between 45 and 60 years old with multiple sclerosis. The sample comprised PBMCs.

The CDR3 reads CASSSPFPGVSLHF. The CDR3 DNA follows: TGTGCCAGCAGTTCCCCTTTCCCAGGGGTATCCCTCCACTTT. The chain employs TRBV28 and TRBJ1-6; a possible D gene is TRBD1 (6 bases). This CDR3 has 14 residues. V lost 4 bases and J lost 14, with 18 bases in between. CDR1 is MDHEN, CDR2 SYDVKM, per germline.